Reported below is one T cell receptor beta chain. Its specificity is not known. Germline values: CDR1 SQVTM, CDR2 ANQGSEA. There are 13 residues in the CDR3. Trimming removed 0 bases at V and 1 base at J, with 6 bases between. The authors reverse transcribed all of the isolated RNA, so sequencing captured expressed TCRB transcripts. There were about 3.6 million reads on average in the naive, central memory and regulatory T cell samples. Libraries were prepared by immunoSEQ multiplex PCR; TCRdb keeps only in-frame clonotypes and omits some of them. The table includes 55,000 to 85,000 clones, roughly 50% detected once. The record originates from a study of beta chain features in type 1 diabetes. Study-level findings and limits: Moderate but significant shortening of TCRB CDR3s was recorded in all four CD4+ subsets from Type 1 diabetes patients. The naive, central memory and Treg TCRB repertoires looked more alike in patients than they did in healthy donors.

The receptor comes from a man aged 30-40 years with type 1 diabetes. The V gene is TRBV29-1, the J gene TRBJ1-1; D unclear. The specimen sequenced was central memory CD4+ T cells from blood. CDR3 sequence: CSVEDQQNTEAFF. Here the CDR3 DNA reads TGCAGCGTTGAAGATCAACAGAACACTGAAGCTTTCTTT.